A selection of T cell receptor beta chains follows, all from one sample in a study of T cell changes during pregnancy in multiple sclerosis. Sequencing used immunoSEQ multiplex PCR; TCRdb keeps in-frame clones, though not all of them. The table has around 33,000 clones, 85% to 90% seen once. Here the sequenced sample was CD8+ T cells from peripheral blood mononuclear cells, taken before pregnancy. These receptors were taken from a female donor with multiple sclerosis, enrolled in a pregnancy study. Both conserved end residues are part of each CDR3.

v_call,cdr3_aa
TRBV15,CATSREGTALSGANVLTF
TRBV5-6,CASSLEGAVDEQFF
TRBV2,CASSEGKGGEGEAFF
TRBV4-1,CASSRTSAGNNEQFF
TRBV7-9,CASSLAGGAYGYTF
TRBV5-1,CASNRQGRTGELFF
TRBV30,CAWRGGSGANVLTF
TRBV6-1,CASSERLEIDTQYF
TRBV30,CAWSVPPGTEAFF
TRBV5-7,CASSLEVRDSPYNEQFF
TRBV18,CASSPNLRQDNQPQHF
TRBV6-5,CASSRLAGEPDTQYF
TRBV20-1,CGSLGPYGYTF
TRBV9,CASSEMGAGEQYF
TRBV13,CASSPTRARTEQYF
TRBV9,CASSVGGGYTEAFF
TRBV5-1,CASSPRLAGESTDTQYF
TRBV27,CASSLTGLAGPKGTQYF
TRBV6-4,CASSKTGEAAGELFF
TRBV2,CASSGGQGALSSYEQYF
TRBV9,CASSVGDSYNEQFF
TRBV28,CASGQGDYEQYF
TRBV9,CASSVVAGGSEQYF
TRBV5-1,CASSSLQGANYGYTF
TRBV7-8,CASSYRTSGLLNEQFF
TRBV5-4,CASSWDRGNYGYTF
TRBV5-1,CASSFDTADTDTQYF
TRBV7-3,CASSLKLAGSTDTQYF
TRBV6-4,CATSQTSGGRDEQFF
TRBV7-3,CASSLMGQRGTDTQYF
TRBV27,CASSLISERGGYNEQFF
TRBV5-1,CASSLGQGWNTEAFF
TRBV28,CASSIDRGWGNTEAFF
TRBV19,CASSPRVAGGPWDLTDTQYF
TRBV28,CASSLRDPNTGELFF
TRBV2,CASSAPGLINEKLFF
TRBV7-9,CASSRQQNIQYF
TRBV23-1,CASTGAGGPAVDNEQFF
TRBV4-3,CASSQDGRGGTDTQYF
TRBV15,CATRAAGYPPNEQFF
TRBV5-4,CASSWDRNKYGYTF
TRBV10-3,CATYWETSGGRSSYEQYF
TRBV9,CASSVFWGEGADTQYF
TRBV7-9,CASSSAQGRYEAFF
TRBV9,CASSVGGSTRGYTF
TRBV7-6,CASSLARGMNTEAFF
TRBV19,CASSPRRYNSPLHF
TRBV2,CAVRGYSGNTIYF
TRBV6-4,CASSDARGSTDTQYF
TRBV7-9,CASSFPLAGASGGEQFF
TRBV4-3,CASSQDGDSYSSPLHF
TRBV6-5,CASSYGTGVGEQYF
TRBV20-1,CSARYREIMHF
TRBV4-3,CASSPTRTGADTQYF
TRBV7-8,CASSLGQGNQPQHF
TRBV19,CASREYRSSSYEQYF
TRBV9,CASSPTGTVNTEAFF
TRBV6-5,CASSSQQDTQYF
TRBV28,CASRDRGRTEAFF